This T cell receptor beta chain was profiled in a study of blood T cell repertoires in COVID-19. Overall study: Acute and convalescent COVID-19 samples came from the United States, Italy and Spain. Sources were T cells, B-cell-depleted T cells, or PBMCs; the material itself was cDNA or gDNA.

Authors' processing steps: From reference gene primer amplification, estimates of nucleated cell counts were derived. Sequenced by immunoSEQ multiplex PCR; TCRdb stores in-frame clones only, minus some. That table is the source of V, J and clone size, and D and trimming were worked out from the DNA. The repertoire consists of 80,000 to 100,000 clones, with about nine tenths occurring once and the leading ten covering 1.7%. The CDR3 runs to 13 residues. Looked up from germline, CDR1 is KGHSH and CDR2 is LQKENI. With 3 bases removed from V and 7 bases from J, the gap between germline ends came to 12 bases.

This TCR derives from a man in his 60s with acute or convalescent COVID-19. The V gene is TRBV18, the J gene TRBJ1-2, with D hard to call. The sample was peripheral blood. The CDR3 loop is CASSPDPGSGYTF. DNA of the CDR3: TGTGCCAGCTCACCGGACCCGGGATCTGGCTACACCTTC.